This entry lists 21 T cell receptor beta chains sequenced from one sample in a study of T-cell memory formation after mild COVID-19. TCRdb recomputed calls from the 5' RACE reads with MiXCR, one row per CDR3 protein. The table records 50,000 or so distinct CDR3 sequences, approximately 9% of them present only once. Sequencing was performed on PBMCs or a T cell subset sorted from them (not recorded which). Source of these receptors: an adult woman who had mild COVID-19 (a few samples of this study predate the infection). Cell type and time point are not known.

This clonotype was counted only a few times. The chain carries TRBV6-2 or TRBV6-3 and TRBJ1-5; unclear D gene. Between the trimmed V and J ends, which lost 4 bases and 5 bases, there was a span of 9 bases. Germline V gives CDR1 MNHEY, CDR2 SVGEGT. The CDR3 has 13 residues. CDR3: CASSFGKDQPQHF. In DNA form, the CDR3 reads TGTGCCAGCAGTTTTGGGAAGGATCAGCCCCAGCATTTT.

J is TRBJ2-2 and V is TRBV5-6; no clear D. CDR3 size: 15 residues. From germline, CDR1 is SGHDT and CDR2 YYEEEE. Trimming removed 3 bases at V and 5 bases at J, with 14 bases between. CDR3 protein: CASSSASVKTGELFF. CDR3 DNA sequence: TGTGCCAGCAGCTCGGCGAGTGTGAAGACCGGGGAGCTGTTTTTT.

There are a few counts of this clonotype. The CDR3 reads CASSSIGSTDTQYF. The CDR3 nucleotides are TGTGCCAGCAGCTCCATCGGCTCCACAGATACGCAGTATTTT. This chain uses TRBV9 with TRBJ2-3; D is unresolved. Trimming stripped 4 bases from V and 2 bases from J, with 11 bases between. The CDR3 extends over 14 amino acids. Germline V CDR1 and CDR2: SGDLS, YYNGEE.

This clonotype has only a few counts. The V call is TRBV5-5, the J call TRBJ2-7; possibly TRBD1 for D (6 bases). Trimming pared 0 bases from V and 0 bases from J, leaving 10 bases between. The CDR3 covers 15 residues. Germline CDR1 is SGHKS and CDR2 is YYEKEE (reference sequence). The CDR3 nucleotides are TGTGCCAGCAGCTTGGGACAGGCCTTCTCCTACGAGCAGTACTTC. The encoded protein is CASSLGQAFSYEQYF.

This clonotype has only a few counts. This chain links TRBV7-8 with TRBJ2-7, with D perhaps TRBD2 (5 bases). Germline V gene data show CDR1 as SGHVS and CDR2 as FQNEAQ. V was pared by 3 bases and J by 5 bases, with 11 bases between. The CDR3 runs 13 residues. The CDR3 nucleotides read TGTGCCAGCAGCTTCGCGCGGGCAGACGAGCAGTACTTC. As protein: CASSFARADEQYF.

This clonotype showed up just a few times. The gene calls are TRBV7-3 and TRBJ1-1; 7 nucleotides agree with TRBD1. The germline V gene encodes CDR1 SGHTA and CDR2 FQGTGA. CDR3 length: 13 residues. The trim removed 6 bases at V and 7 bases at J, leaving 8 bases unmatched. The CDR3 sequence: CASSRDSWNEAFF. In DNA form, the CDR3 reads TGTGCCAGCAGTCGGGACAGCTGGAATGAAGCTTTCTTT.

This clonotype showed up just a few times. The genes are TRBV5-1 and TRBJ2-1; tentatively, D is TRBD1 (6 bases). The ends were cut back, 0 bases at V and 8 bases at J, with 15 bases in the middle. The CDR3 contains 15 residues. Germline loops: CDR1 SGHRS, CDR2 YFSETQ. CDR3 coding DNA: TGCGCCAGCAGCTTGGTCTGGGGGCAAGGCTATGAGCAGTTCTTC. This sequence encodes CASSLVWGQGYEQFF.

This clonotype was seen many times. The chain recombines TRBV20-1 with TRBJ2-3; 11 nucleotides match TRBD2. The CDR3 is 16 residues long. J lost 3 bases, V lost 0 bases, and 5 bases had no gene match. Germline CDR1 DFQATT, CDR2 SNEGSKA (reference sequence). CDR3 region: CSARDIAGGETDTQYF. In nucleotides, the CDR3 is TGCAGTGCTAGAGATATAGCGGGGGGGGAAACAGATACGCAGTATTTT.

In this sample, this clonotype turned up many times. The chain employs TRBV2 and TRBJ2-3, with D possibly being TRBD2 (6 bases). The CDR3 spans 13 residues. The germline gives CDR1 SNHLY, CDR2 FYNNEI. The ends were cut back, 5 bases at V and 2 bases at J, with 8 bases in the middle. CDR3 sequence reads: CASSSGFTDTQYF. The CDR3 DNA reads TGTGCCAGCAGTAGCGGGTTCACAGATACGCAGTATTTT.

In this sample, this clonotype turned up many times. This chain connects TRBV6-6 to TRBJ2-1; D possibly uses TRBD1 or TRBD2 (5 bases each). The CDR3 has 16 residues. The germline gives CDR1 MNHNY, CDR2 SVGAGI (reference sequence). The V gene lost 2 bases and the J gene lost 1 base, with 12 bases spanning the gap. DNA of the CDR3: TGTGCCAGCAGTTACCGACCGGGACGGTCCTACAATGAGCAGTTCTTC. Translation: CASSYRPGRSYNEQFF.

This clonotype was observed a handful of times. The genes are TRBV5-6 and TRBJ2-7, with D tentatively TRBD2 (5 bases). The germline V gene has CDR1 SGHDT and CDR2 YYEEEE. V was cut by 7 bases and J by 1 base, with 18 bases left in between. This CDR3 comprises 15 residues. The CDR3 DNA reads TGTGCCAGCGCCCTACTAGGCGACTCTTCCTACGAGCAGTACTTC. As protein: CASALLGDSSYEQYF.

Ten or more counts support this clonotype. The chain couples TRBV7-9 to TRBJ2-7; TRBD2 aligns across 7 bases. V shed 2 bases, J shed 1 base, and the junction held 2 bases outside the gene matches. This CDR3 region has 14 residues. From germline, CDR1 is SEHNR and CDR2 FQNEAQ (reference sequence). CDR3 in amino acids: CASSLSGKSYEQYF. The CDR3 DNA sequence: TGTGCCAGCAGCTTAAGCGGGAAATCCTACGAGCAGTACTTC.

This clonotype was seen more than once but under ten times. The CDR3, as DNA: TGTGCCACCAGTGACAACAGTGTCTCCTACAATGAGCAGTTCTTC. Translated, it gives CATSDNSVSYNEQFF. The chain carries TRBV24-1 and TRBJ2-1; D is undetermined. The CDR3 has 15 residues. The germline V and J ends were trimmed by 4 bases and 0 bases, with 9 bases remaining between them. The germline V gene has CDR1 KGHDR and CDR2 SFDVKD.

The chain couples TRBV7-9 to TRBJ2-2, with no clear D. CDR3 length: 14 residues. The V end was cut by 5 bases, the J end by 3 bases, with 10 bases between. Germline lookup yields CDR1 SEHNR and CDR2 FQNEAQ (reference sequence). CDR3 bases: TGTGCCAGCAGCCCAGATGGTTACACCGGGGAGCTGTTTTTT. Residues: CASSPDGYTGELFF.

This clonotype has ten or more counts. The V call is TRBV7-3, the J call TRBJ2-1; TRBD2 aligns across 7 bases. CDR3 size: 14 residues. Germline CDR1 is SGHTA and CDR2 is FQGTGA. Trimming cost V 5 bases and J 8 bases; bases outside gene matches: 9. This CDR3 is CASSPSGASDEQFF. In DNA, the CDR3 is TGTGCCAGCAGCCCTAGCGGAGCCTCGGATGAGCAGTTCTTC.

This clonotype came up many times. The rearrangement joins TRBV20-1 to TRBJ2-5, with no clear D. The V end lost 0 bases, the J end lost 2 bases, and 13 bases lay between the germline ends. CDR3 length: 15 residues. Germline-derived CDR1 and CDR2 are DFQATT and SNEGSKA (reference sequence). The CDR3 region has the DNA TGCAGTGCTAGAGATCTCCCCACACGACAAGAGACCCAGTACTTC. Translating it yields CSARDLPTRQETQYF.

This chain links TRBV4-1 with TRBJ1-5; perhaps TRBD1 as D (6 bases). CDR3 size: 15 residues. In germline, CDR1 is MGHRA, CDR2 YSYEKL. Trimming took off 4 bases at V and 4 bases at J, with 14 bases between the two ends. The DNA for the CDR3 is TGCGCCAGCAGCCCTGGACAGAGTTTAAATCAGCCCCAGCATTTT. Its protein product is CASSPGQSLNQPQHF.

This clonotype was picked up many times. This chain links TRBV7-9 with TRBJ2-3; D possibly corresponds to TRBD1 (6 bases). Germline V gene lookup returns CDR1 SEHNR and CDR2 FQNEAQ (reference sequence). This CDR3 region has 14 residues. V was trimmed by 7 bases and J by 7 bases, leaving 18 bases between them. The CDR3, as DNA: TGTGCCAGCATGGGGACACCCGACGCAAATACGCAGTATTTT. This translates into CASMGTPDANTQYF. Combining the CDR3 with reference TRBV7-9 and TRBJ2-3 gives the whole variable domain DTGVSQNPRHKITKRGQNVTFRCDPISEHNRLYWYRQTLGQGPEFLTYFQNEAQLEKSRLLSDRFSAERPKGSFSTLEIQRTEQGDSAMYLCASMGTPDANTQYFGPGTRLTVL.

This clonotype was seen a few times. J is TRBJ1-2 and V is TRBV5-1; D possibly corresponds to TRBD1 (5 bases). The CDR3 sequence is 16 residues long. CDR1 and CDR2 (germline): SGHRS, YFSETQ. V lost 5 bases to trimming and J lost 1 base, with 18 bases between them. The CDR3 region is CASRRGESNLNYGYTF. As DNA, the CDR3 is TGCGCCAGCAGACGGGGGGAGAGCAATCTTAACTATGGCTACACCTTC.

The V call is TRBV6-1, the J call TRBJ1-1; no clear D. V shed 7 bases and J shed 7 bases, with 19 bases lying between them. The germline V gene has CDR1 MNHNS and CDR2 SASEGT. The CDR3 extends over 14 amino acids. The CDR3 nucleotides read TGTGCCAGCAACCACAAGGTGGGTTGGGATGAAGCTTTCTTT. Translation gives CASNHKVGWDEAFF.

This CDR3 reads CASSTGTIQETQYF. The CDR3, as DNA: TGTGCCAGCAGCACCGGGACCATCCAAGAGACCCAGTACTTC. V gene TRBV9 combines with J gene TRBJ2-5, with D possibly being TRBD1 or TRBD2 (5 bases each). CDR3 length: 14 residues. In germline, CDR1 is SGDLS, CDR2 YYNGEE. The V and J ends lost 4 bases and 1 base respectively, with 11 bases between them.